This record looks at one T cell receptor (beta chain) sequence and its context. The data are from a study of blood T cell repertoires in COVID-19. Study-level information: COVID-19 samples, acute and convalescent, were from the United States, Italy and Spain.

This CDR3 is built from 16 residues. Germline CDR1 MNHEY, CDR2 SVGEGT. V lost 2 bases and J 7 bases, leaving 17 bases between the germline ends. Source study methods: Nucleated cell counts were estimated from reference gene primer amplification. Only in-frame clones appear in the TCRdb table, and some are missing; sequencing was by immunoSEQ multiplex PCR. V, J and clone size are taken as reported in that table, and D and trimming were inferred from the DNA itself. The sample contains more than 65,000 clones, 65% to 85% of which appear only once. This clonotype originated in a man aged 60 to 75 with active or convalescent COVID-19. Material for sequencing was peripheral blood. The rearrangement uses TRBV6-2 or TRBV6-3 and TRBJ1-4; possibly TRBD1 for D (5 bases). The CDR3, as DNA: TGTGCCAGCAGTTACGAGGGGCCGGGGAGGTCTGAAAAACTGTTTTTT. Its protein product is CASSYEGPGRSEKLFF.